Listed here are 27 T cell receptor beta chains from one sample, sequenced in a study of blood T cell repertoires in COVID-19. Produced via immunoSEQ multiplex PCR; TCRdb's table is partial and in-frame only. This table holds fewer than 150,000 clones, 70% to 85% found once. The sequencing sample was made of peripheral blood. All receptors come from a woman aged 45-60 years with acute or convalescent COVID-19.

The gene calls are TRBV7-9 and TRBJ1-1; 10 bases align to TRBD1. The germline gives CDR1 SEHNR, CDR2 FQNEAQ (reference sequence). The CDR3 runs 16 residues. After removal of 5 bases from V and 6 bases from J, the junction contained 12 bases not matched to a gene. The CDR3 DNA reads as TGTGCCAGCAGCCCCCGGGACAGGGGAGATTTCCCTGAAGCTTTCTTT. Its translation is CASSPRDRGDFPEAFF.

The chain combines TRBV6-1 with TRBJ1-5; possibly TRBD1 for D (5 bases). The CDR3 loop spans 13 amino acids. Germline V gene lookup returns CDR1 MNHNS and CDR2 SASEGT. V was shortened by 6 bases and J by 4 bases, with 10 bases between the two germline ends. Here the CDR3 DNA reads TGTGCCAGCAGACAACAGGATAATCAGCCCCAGCATTTT. Amino acid sequence: CASRQQDNQPQHF.

J is TRBJ2-3 and V is TRBV10-3, with TRBD2 matching over 12 bases. Germline V gene sequence: CDR1 ENHRY, CDR2 SYGVKD. The V gene end was trimmed by 6 bases and the J gene end by 1 base; junction bases not matched to a gene: 2. The CDR3 length is 15 residues. CDR3 nucleotide sequence: TGTGCCATCAGGAGGACTAGCGGGGGCACAGATACGCAGTATTTT. Its translation is CAIRRTSGGTDTQYF.

This clone was seen a handful of times. The chain has TRBV9 and TRBJ1-3, with unresolved D. Germline CDR1 SGDLS, CDR2 YYNGEE. The V gene lost 0 bases and the J gene lost 0 bases, with 10 bases spanning the gap. This CDR3 region has 16 residues. CDR3 protein: CASSVALAGSGNTIYF. The CDR3 bases are TGTGCCAGCAGCGTAGCTCTCGCAGGCTCTGGAAACACCATATATTTT.

This clone appeared a single time. J is TRBJ1-5 and V is TRBV7-2; D is perhaps TRBD1 (5 bases). V was clipped by 6 bases and J by 7 bases, with 13 bases between them. Germline-derived CDR1 and CDR2 are SGHTA and FQGNSA. This CDR3 is 13 amino acids long. The CDR3 loop reads CASSRQTEQPQHF. CDR3 in DNA: TGTGCCAGCAGTCGACAGACTGAACAGCCCCAGCATTTT.

The chain is built from TRBV27 and TRBJ1-1; 7 bases align to TRBD1. Germline V gene data show CDR1 as MNHEY and CDR2 as SMNVEV (reference sequence). Unmatched junction bases numbered 3, after V lost 5 bases and J lost 0 bases. The CDR3 runs 14 residues. Written as DNA, the CDR3 is TGTGCCAGCAGTGACAGGGCCCTGAACACTGAAGCTTTCTTT. It translates to CASSDRALNTEAFF.

This clone was observed a few times. The J gene is TRBJ1-1, the V gene TRBV27; 7 bases are a match to TRBD1. With V trimmed by 5 bases and J by 2 bases, 5 bases remained unmatched. CDR3 size: 14 residues. Per the germline V gene, CDR1 is MNHEY and CDR2 is SMNVEV (reference sequence). The CDR3 DNA is TGTGCCAGCAGTCTTAACAGGGGTAACACTGAAGCTTTCTTT. Amino acid sequence: CASSLNRGNTEAFF.

The V gene is TRBV9, the J gene TRBJ1-2; weak D call: TRBD1 (5 bases). This CDR3 region has 13 residues. V gave up 0 bases and J gave up 8 bases, with 11 bases separating them. CDR1 and CDR2 (germline): SGDLS, YYNGEE. CDR3 DNA: TGTGCCAGCAGCGTAGCACACAGGAGCGGCTACACCTTC. It is translated as CASSVAHRSGYTF.

The chain employs TRBV6-5 and TRBJ1-3, with a possible D match to TRBD1 (5 bases). The V gene lost 6 bases and the J gene lost 0 bases, with 9 bases spanning the gap. CDR3 size: 14 residues. CDR1 is MNHEY and CDR2 is SVGAGI in the germline V gene. CDR3 region: CASRSQDSGNTIYF. The CDR3 nucleotides read TGTGCCAGCAGGTCACAGGACTCTGGAAACACCATATATTTT.

The CDR3 nucleotides are TGTGCCAGCAGCCCTTTATCCAGGGGGGACTATGGCTACACCTTC. It encodes CASSPLSRGDYGYTF. The chain uses TRBV11-2 and TRBJ1-2; 7 bases are a match to TRBD1. The germline gives CDR1 SGHAT, CDR2 FQNNGV. CDR3 length: 15 residues. Trimming at V came to 5 bases and at J to 3 bases, leaving 9 bases not matched to a gene.

The J gene is TRBJ2-1, the V gene TRBV19; 9 bases match TRBD1. V gave up 3 bases and J gave up 3 bases; unmatched junction bases: 3. The CDR3 spans 15 residues. Looked up from germline, CDR1 is LNHDA and CDR2 is SQIVND (reference sequence). The CDR3 here is CASSMDRGNYNEQFF. The CDR3 DNA is TGTGCCAGTAGTATGGACAGGGGTAACTACAATGAGCAGTTCTTC.

This chain links TRBV2 with TRBJ2-1; D is unresolved. CDR1 SNHLY and CDR2 FYNNEI come from the germline V gene. The CDR3 runs 15 residues. With 3 bases removed from V and 5 bases from J, the gap between germline ends came to 14 bases. The DNA of the CDR3 is TGTGCCAGCAGTGACTGGGCTTGGGCTAACAATGAGCAGTTCTTC. Protein product: CASSDWAWANNEQFF.

This CDR3 reads CASSNGQDIWGDTEAFF. The CDR3 nucleotides are TGTGCCAGCAGCAACGGACAGGACATTTGGGGGGACACTGAAGCTTTCTTT. This rearrangement joins TRBV7-9 to TRBJ1-1, with TRBD1 matching 7 bases. With V trimmed by 5 bases and J by 3 bases, 15 bases remained unmatched. The CDR3 runs to 17 residues. Germline CDR1 and CDR2: SEHNR and FQNEAQ (reference sequence).

The gene calls are TRBV18 and TRBJ1-1; TRBD1 agrees at 8 bases. After removal of 2 bases from V and 1 base from J, the junction contained 3 bases not matched to a gene. CDR1 is KGHSH and CDR2 is LQKENI in the germline V gene. The CDR3 has 15 amino acids. CDR3: CASSPNQGANTEAFF. The CDR3 nucleotides read TGTGCCAGCTCACCAAATCAGGGGGCGAACACTGAAGCTTTCTTT.

V and J are TRBV19 and TRBJ2-2, with D tentatively TRBD1 (5 bases). Trimming pared 5 bases from V and 3 bases from J, leaving 28 bases between. Germline loops: CDR1 LNHDA, CDR2 SQIVND (reference sequence). CDR3 length: 20 amino acids. Written as DNA, the CDR3 is TGTGCCAGTAGTCCAAATCTCATGGCAGGGAATTATCGGCACACCGGGGAGCTGTTTTTT. Residues: CASSPNLMAGNYRHTGELFF.

V is TRBV2 and J is TRBJ1-2; TRBD1 matches 9 bases. CDR3 size: 14 residues. Germline V gives CDR1 SNHLY, CDR2 FYNNEI. After removal of 1 base from V and 7 bases from J, the junction contained 4 bases not matched to a gene. The CDR3 here is CASSEGDRASGYTF. In nucleotides, the CDR3 is TGTGCCAGCAGTGAAGGGGACAGGGCTTCTGGCTACACCTTC.

The chain carries TRBV5-6 and TRBJ1-6; D perhaps matches TRBD1 (5 bases). The CDR3 contains 16 residues. Germline V gives CDR1 SGHDT, CDR2 YYEEEE. V was clipped by 0 bases and J by 5 bases, with 12 bases between them. The CDR3 sequence: CASSLGQSLHNSPLHF. CDR3 coding DNA: TGTGCCAGCAGCTTGGGACAGTCCCTTCATAATTCACCCCTCCACTTT.

The rearrangement uses TRBV6-1 and TRBJ2-2, with D maybe TRBD1 (5 bases). CDR3 length: 14 amino acids. Germline CDR1 is MNHNS and CDR2 is SASEGT. V was pared by 0 bases and J by 4 bases, with 6 bases between. The CDR3 spells CASSEAQGTGELFF. CDR3 sequence (DNA): TGTGCCAGCAGTGAAGCCCAGGGCACCGGGGAGCTGTTTTTT.

The chain combines TRBV5-1 with TRBJ2-7; TRBD2 matches at 7 bases. The CDR3 is made up of 15 amino acids. The germline V gene has CDR1 SGHRS and CDR2 YFSETQ. J was trimmed by 0 bases and V by 4 bases; bases with no gene match: 7. CDR3 protein: CASSPLGGGSYEQYF. The DNA of the CDR3 is TGCGCCAGCAGCCCCTTGGGGGGGGGCTCCTACGAGCAGTACTTC.

The chain joins TRBV30 to TRBJ2-1, with D possibly matching TRBD1 (6 bases). This CDR3 is 15 amino acids long. V was clipped by 0 bases and J by 9 bases, with 18 bases between them. Per the germline V gene, CDR1 is GTSNPN and CDR2 is SVGIG (reference sequence). The CDR3 sequence is CAWSVQNPRGGEQFF. The CDR3 DNA follows: TGTGCCTGGAGTGTACAAAACCCCCGAGGGGGTGAGCAGTTCTTC.

The chain carries TRBV6-5 and TRBJ1-5; TRBD1 matches at 8 bases. Germline trimming cut 6 bases from V and 4 bases from J; bases unmatched to any gene: 8. The CDR3 totals 15 residues. Germline V gene sequence: CDR1 MNHEY, CDR2 SVGAGI. The CDR3 DNA follows: TGTGCCAGCAGCATACCGGGACAGGTGAATCAGCCCCAGCATTTT. Its protein product is CASSIPGQVNQPQHF.

The chain has TRBV3-1 (or the pseudogene TRBV3-2) and TRBJ1-1; D might be TRBD1 (6 bases). The CDR3 contains 15 residues. V was pared by 2 bases and J by 6 bases, with 16 bases between. In germline, CDR1 is LGHDT, CDR2 YNNKEL (reference sequence). In DNA form, the CDR3 reads TGTGCCAGCAGCCAATCAGGGGACGGTACGGCTGAAGCTTTCTTT. This sequence encodes CASSQSGDGTAEAFF.

The chain recombines TRBV30 with TRBJ2-2; TRBD1 is a possible D gene (5 bases). CDR3 length equals 13 residues. CDR1 is GTSNPN, CDR2 SVGIG, per germline (reference sequence). Deletions cut 3 bases from V and 7 bases from J, with 12 bases between. The CDR3 sequence is CAWRDIRRGELFF. In DNA form, the CDR3 reads TGTGCCTGGAGGGACATCCGTCGCGGGGAGCTGTTTTTT. Full variable domain (rest looked up from reference TRBV30 and TRBJ2-2): SQTIHQWPATLVQPVGSPLSLECTVEGTSNPNLYWYRQAAGRGLQLLFYSVGIGQISSEVPQNLSASRPQDRQFILSSKKLLLSDSGFYLCAWRDIRRGELFFGEGSRLTVL.

The rearrangement links TRBV6-5 to TRBJ1-1; TRBD1 matches at 8 bases. V was pared by 5 bases and J by 4 bases, with 9 bases of the junction left unmatched. This CDR3 contains 15 residues. The germline V gene has CDR1 MNHEY and CDR2 SVGAGI. CDR3 protein: CASSLTTGGSTEAFF. CDR3 DNA: TGTGCCAGCAGTCTCACAACAGGGGGTTCCACTGAAGCTTTCTTT.

This chain connects TRBV24-1 to TRBJ2-1; 8 bases map to TRBD1. This CDR3 region has 14 residues. Trimming took 10 bases from V and 3 from J; bases not matched to a gene: 7. The V gene's germline CDR1 is KGHDR and CDR2 SFDVKD. The chain's CDR3 is CATELGTGYNEQFF. The CDR3 DNA reads as TGTGCCACTGAATTGGGGACAGGCTACAATGAGCAGTTCTTC.

The chain is built from TRBV30 and TRBJ1-3; 11 bases are a match to TRBD1. The CDR3 is made up of 15 amino acids. Germline assignment: CDR1 GTSNPN and CDR2 SVGIG (reference sequence). V trimming: 4 bases; J trimming: 6 bases; junction bases outside the gene matches: 8. The CDR3 sequence: CAWTNPGQGANTIYF. The CDR3, as DNA: TGTGCCTGGACCAATCCCGGACAGGGGGCAAACACCATATATTTT.

The genes are TRBV10-3 and TRBJ1-2; D call uncertain. Germline CDR1 ENHRY, CDR2 SYGVKD. The germline V and J ends were trimmed by 4 bases and 7 bases, with 10 bases remaining between them. The CDR3 is 12 residues long. CDR3 nucleotides: TGTGCCATCAGTGTCAATGGAGGTGGCTACACCTTC. This sequence encodes CAISVNGGGYTF.